The sequence of this T cell receptor beta chain was determined in a study of blood T cell repertoires in COVID-19. Clones were read by immunoSEQ multiplex PCR, and TCRdb kept only the in-frame ones, dropping some. The sample has about 500,000 clones, 85% to 90% seen once. This clone appeared a single time. This TCR derives from a woman between 50 and 59 years old with COVID-19, enrolled during active disease. Sequencing was carried out using peripheral blood.

CDR3 amino acids: CASSLEQTDGVTQYF. The CDR3 DNA sequence: TGTGCCAGCAGTTTAGAACAGACCGACGGTGTGACCCAGTACTTC. The chain uses TRBV28 and TRBJ2-5; D not resolved. V dropped 2 bases and J dropped 7 bases, with 17 bases sitting between them. This CDR3 is built from 15 residues. Germline V gene lookup returns CDR1 MDHEN and CDR2 SYDVKM.